The rows below give T cell receptor beta chains drawn from one sample of a study of blood T cell repertoires in COVID-19. Some clones are missing from TCRdb's copy, which holds only in-frame ones; the method was immunoSEQ multiplex PCR. The sample shows 450,000 or so clones, about 87% of them seen only once. Material: peripheral blood. Receptor source: a man between 18 and 35 years old with COVID-19, enrolled during active disease. The CDR3 runs from the conserved cysteine through the conserved F or W. Fields, in order: CDR3 protein, CDR3 DNA, V gene, D gene, J gene, clone size. The D gene is left open where the match is weak. Rows give clone size only sometimes, using once, few, many, or a class for an expanded clone.

CASSQDLAGEETQYF,TGTGCCAGCAGCCAAGATCTGGCGGGGGAAGAGACCCAGTACTTC,TRBV3-1/TRBV3-2,TRBD2,TRBJ2-5,-
CSASKNIQYF,TGCAGTGCGAGCAAAAACATTCAGTACTTC,TRBV20-1,-,TRBJ2-4,-
CATSAGGFINEQFF,TGTGCCACCAGTGCGGGGGGGTTTATTAATGAGCAGTTCTTC,TRBV24-1,TRBD2,TRBJ2-1,once
CSVADRVNTEAFF,TGCAGCGTCGCAGACAGGGTCAACACTGAAGCTTTCTTT,TRBV29-1,TRBD1,TRBJ1-1,-
CASSSRTSSTDTQYF,TGTGCCAGCAGTTCACGGACTAGCTCCACAGATACGCAGTATTTT,TRBV27,TRBD2,TRBJ2-3,-
CASSLVRGLAADTQYF,TGCGCCAGCAGCTTGGTCCGCGGACTAGCGGCAGATACGCAGTATTTT,TRBV5-1,TRBD2,TRBJ2-3,-
CASSLRGTRGSSGNTIYF,TGTGCCAGCAGCTTAAGAGGCACCCGGGGGAGCTCTGGAAACACCATATATTTT,TRBV3-1/TRBV3-2,-,TRBJ1-3,-
CASSGLAGGMTSYNEQFF,TGTGCCAGCAGTGGACTAGCGGGGGGTATGACCTCCTACAATGAGCAGTTCTTC,TRBV25-1,TRBD2,TRBJ2-1,-
CASLGTGMETRTDTQYF,TGTGCCAGCCTCGGGACAGGGATGGAAACACGCACAGATACGCAGTATTTT,TRBV27,TRBD1,TRBJ2-3,-
CASSELSQGTDTQYF,TGTGCCAGCAGTGAACTGTCGCAGGGTACAGATACGCAGTATTTT,TRBV2,-,TRBJ2-3,-
CASSVDQGAEDTQYF,TGTGCCAGCAGCGTAGATCAGGGGGCAGAAGATACGCAGTATTTT,TRBV9,TRBD1,TRBJ2-3,-
CASSLAASFYNEQFF,TGTGCCAGCAGTTTAGCGGCTAGCTTTTACAATGAGCAGTTCTTC,TRBV27,-,TRBJ2-1,-
CATTSTSSYEQYF,TGTGCCACGACTAGCACGAGCTCCTACGAGCAGTACTTC,TRBV10-3,TRBD2,TRBJ2-7,-
CASSLSRRVTEAFF,TGTGCCAGCAGCTTATCGAGGAGGGTCACTGAAGCTTTCTTT,TRBV7-8,-,TRBJ1-1,-